This T cell receptor beta chain was identified during a study of blood T cells in healthy people across ages. Background on the study: The capture of about one barcoded beta molecule per two T cells was achieved by template switching.

Whole-study findings and limits: Among long-lived donors, naive CD4+ cells were more numerous and diversity higher than in aged donors. Considered underestimates were the diversity estimates obtained from one million T cells.

For this clonotype: What it recognizes is unknown.

Trimming removed 5 bases from V and 7 bases from J, with 18 bases in between. The CDR3 has 15 amino acids. Germline V CDR1 and CDR2: SGHTA, FQGTGA. PCR was performed a second time for roughly 6 to 12 cycles using a sample-barcoded 5' primer and a J-beta primer mix. In TCRdb, the 5' RACE reads were re-called with MiXCR into one record per CDR3 protein. The sample has about 1.6 million distinct CDR3 sequences; 34% are singletons. At least 6 micrograms of total RNA were extracted per sample. Sequenced sample: blood. The chain links TRBV7-3 to TRBJ2-1; no clear D gene. The sequence derives from a woman aged 25 to 39 in good health. The CDR3 protein is CASSEFPSNMNEQFF. CDR3 sequence (DNA): TGTGCCAGCAGCGAATTCCCCTCAAACATGAATGAGCAGTTCTTC. Variable domain in full (rest from reference TRBV7-3 and TRBJ2-1): GAGVSQTPSNKVTEKGKYVELRCDPISGHTALYWYRQSLGQGPEFLIYFQGTGAADDSGLPNDRFFAVRPEGSVSTLKIQRTERGDSAVYLCASSEFPSNMNEQFFGPGTRLTVL.